This T cell receptor beta chain was recovered during a study of spatial heterogeneity in lung cancer (dated by TCRdb to the late 2010s). For the wider study: Beta-chain transcripts were consistently detected in greater numbers than alpha-chain transcripts, which likely reflected higher beta-chain transcript abundance. In the raw uncorrected reads, each unique combination of TCR and UMI appeared on average more than ten times. Nonsynonymous mutation counts, determined by whole-exome sequencing of tumor tissue, were related to TCR repertoire features. The study quantitatively compared TCR alpha and beta repertoires across multiple tumor regions, matched nontumor lung and blood in non-small cell lung cancer. Both alpha and beta chains were TCR-sequenced in samples taken at surgery, namely 220 tumor regions, under 80 matched nontumor lung samples and about 58 PBMC samples.

The cysteine opens and the phenylalanine closes a CDR3 of 15 amino acids. Only the CDR3 portion is preserved as DNA: 45 bases, with reading frame beginning at the first base. Germline trimming amounts to 4 bases on V and 0 bases on J, with 7 as the count of junction bases outside the gene matches. In the germline V gene, CDR1 corresponds to SGHRS and CDR2 to YFSETQ. The sample's time point label, in plain terms: sample taken at primary tumor resection. Without any cell sorting, TCR sequencing was performed on whole RNA extracted either from tumor and nontumor lung tissue or from cryopreserved PBMC samples. Samples were obtained from fewer than 80 patients with early-stage, untreated non-small cell lung cancer from the lung TRACERx cohort. Only patients with enough RNA available from two or more tumor regions were chosen for TCR sequencing. Only a few counts were recorded for this clonotype. Its antigen is not yet known. No per-base quality is available; no much larger clone lies one base away.

Study-wide findings and limitations: Ubiquitous expanded tumor TCRs were found in blood more often at tumor resection than at routine follow-up. Confirming at a functional level the hypothesis that regional TCRs recognize regional mutations was considered to require additional single-cell paired TCR alpha and beta sequencing.

The method was 5' RACE. Sequencing used a NextSeq 500. The TCR library protocol attached a unique molecular identifier to each TCR cDNA molecule to allow correction of PCR and sequencing errors. As for the authors' bioinformatics: Decombinator tools were used for TCR identification, UMI-based error correction and CDR3 extraction. TCRs above a frequency of 2 per 1,000, corresponding to the top 1% of the tumor frequency distribution, were defined as expanded. Renyi diversity was computed with the R vegan package after each repertoire had been subsampled 100 times to 5,000 TCRs. CDR3 similarity networks were built from amino acid triplet string-kernel similarity, with CDR3s being connected when pairwise similarity was above 0.82. The public reads were reprocessed in TCRdb via fastp at Q25 and MiXCR, keeping in-frame beta chains. Every distinct CDR3 protein forms one entry, paired with its most common genes and DNA. These V and J calls derive from TCRdb rather than the authors' analysis. The sample table holds over 90,000 distinct CDR3 sequences, of which around 8.6% were seen once. 6.9% of the sample goes to the ten largest clones.

The sequence was obtained from a male donor with early-stage non-small cell lung cancer. The chain is made from TRBV5-1 and TRBJ2-7; the junction holds 7 bases that match TRBD1. The material was PBMCs, obtained at surgery. The CDR3 loop reads CASSPEGGRSYEQYF. The DNA sequence follows: TGCGCCAGCAGCCCGGAAGGGGGCCGCTCCTACGAGCAGTACTTC.